This T cell receptor (beta chain) was captured in a study of shared clonotypes between healthy human individuals. Study conclusions and caveats: Researchers sampled only blood; tissue repertoires likely differ.

Germline V gene data show CDR1 as SGHRS and CDR2 as YFSETQ. V gave up 4 bases and J gave up 1 base; unmatched junction bases: 5. The CDR3 totals 16 residues. Deep level was the assay's run setting. Several immunoSEQ plates received, in even portions, the genomic DNA of each subset. Produced via immunoSEQ multiplex PCR; TCRdb's table is partial and in-frame only. The data show some 470,000 clones, about three quarters seen once. Turning to this clone: Its target is not known.

What was sequenced was PBMCs. The origin of this receptor is a woman between 35 and 50 years old in good health. Some clones in this sample may be carry-over from other donors' samples. This sequence joins TRBV5-1 and TRBJ2-5, with 12 nucleotides matching TRBD2. CDR3: CASSPQLAGGQETQYF. CDR3 in DNA: TGCGCCAGCAGCCCCCAACTAGCGGGAGGCCAAGAGACCCAGTACTTC.